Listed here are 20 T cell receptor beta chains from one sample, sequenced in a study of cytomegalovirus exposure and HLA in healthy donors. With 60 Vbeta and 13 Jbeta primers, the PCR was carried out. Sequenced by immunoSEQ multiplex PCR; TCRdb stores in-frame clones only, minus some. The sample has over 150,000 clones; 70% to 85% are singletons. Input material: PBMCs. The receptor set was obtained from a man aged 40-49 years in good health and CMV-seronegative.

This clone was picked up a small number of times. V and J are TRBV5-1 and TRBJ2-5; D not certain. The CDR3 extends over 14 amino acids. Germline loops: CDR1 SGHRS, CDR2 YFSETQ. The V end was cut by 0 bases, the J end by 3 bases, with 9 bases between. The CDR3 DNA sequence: TGCGCCAGCAGCTTGGTAGGAGCTGAAGAGACCCAGTACTTC. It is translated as CASSLVGAEETQYF.

The CDR3 sequence: CASSSSGPNTQYF. The CDR3 region has the DNA TGTGCCAGCAGCTCATCTGGGCCGAATACGCAGTATTTT. The rearrangement uses TRBV7-3 and TRBJ2-3; no firm D call. V dropped 4 bases and J dropped 7 bases, with 12 bases sitting between them. The V gene's germline CDR1 is SGHTA and CDR2 FQGTGA. This CDR3 spans 13 amino acids.

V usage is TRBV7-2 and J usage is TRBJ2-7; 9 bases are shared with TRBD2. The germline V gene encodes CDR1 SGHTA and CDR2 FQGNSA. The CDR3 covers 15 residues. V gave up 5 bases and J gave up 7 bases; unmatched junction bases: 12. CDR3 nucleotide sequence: TGTGCCAGCAGCCCCTCTAGCGGGGTCTCGGGAGAGCAGTACTTC. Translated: CASSPSSGVSGEQYF.

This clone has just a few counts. The CDR3 protein is CASSETRPGTGSNTGELFF. Written as DNA, the CDR3 is TGTGCCAGCAGTGAAACCCGGCCCGGGACAGGGTCGAACACCGGGGAGCTGTTTTTT. This sequence joins TRBV2 and TRBJ2-2; TRBD1 matches 9 bases. The germline CDR1 and CDR2 sequences are SNHLY and FYNNEI. The CDR3 is 19 amino acids. V was clipped by 2 bases and J by 0 bases; unmatched bases: 10.

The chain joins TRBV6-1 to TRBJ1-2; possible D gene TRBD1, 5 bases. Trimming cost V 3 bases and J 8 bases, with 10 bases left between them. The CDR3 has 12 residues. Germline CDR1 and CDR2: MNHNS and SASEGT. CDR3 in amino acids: CASSDQGEGYTF. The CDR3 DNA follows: TGTGCCAGCAGTGATCAAGGGGAAGGCTACACCTTC.

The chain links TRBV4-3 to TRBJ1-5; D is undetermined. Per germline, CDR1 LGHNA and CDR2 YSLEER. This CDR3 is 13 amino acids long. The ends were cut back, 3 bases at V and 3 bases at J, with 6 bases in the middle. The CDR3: CASSQGVNQPQHF. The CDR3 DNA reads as TGCGCCAGCAGCCAGGGAGTCAATCAGCCCCAGCATTTT.

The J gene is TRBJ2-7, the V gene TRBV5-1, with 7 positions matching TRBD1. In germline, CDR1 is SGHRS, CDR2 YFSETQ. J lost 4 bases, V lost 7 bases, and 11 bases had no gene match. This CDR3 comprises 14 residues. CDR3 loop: CASASGTAFYEQYF. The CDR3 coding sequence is TGCGCCAGCGCCTCCGGGACAGCCTTTTACGAGCAGTACTTC.

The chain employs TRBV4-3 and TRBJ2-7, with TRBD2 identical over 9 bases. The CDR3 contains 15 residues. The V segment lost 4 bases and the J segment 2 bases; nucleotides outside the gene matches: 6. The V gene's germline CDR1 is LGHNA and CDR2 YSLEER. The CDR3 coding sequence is TGCGCCAGCAGCCCATCAGGGACTAGCACCTACGAGCAGTACTTC. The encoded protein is CASSPSGTSTYEQYF.

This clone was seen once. This CDR3 is CASSQVANYGYTF. In DNA, the CDR3 is TGTGCCAGCAGCCAAGTGGCCAACTATGGCTACACCTTC. The chain recombines TRBV2 with TRBJ1-2; D is uncertain. CDR3 length: 13 residues. Trimming shortened V by 6 bases and J by 2 bases, and 10 bases separated the two germline ends. In germline, CDR1 is SNHLY, CDR2 FYNNEI.

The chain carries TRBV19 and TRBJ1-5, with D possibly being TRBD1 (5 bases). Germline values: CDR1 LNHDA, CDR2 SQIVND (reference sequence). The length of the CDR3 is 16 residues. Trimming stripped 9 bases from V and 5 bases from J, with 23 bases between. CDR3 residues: CASTGGVTVRYQPQHF. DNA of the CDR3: TGTGCCAGCACGGGGGGGGTGACAGTCCGGTATCAGCCCCAGCATTTT.

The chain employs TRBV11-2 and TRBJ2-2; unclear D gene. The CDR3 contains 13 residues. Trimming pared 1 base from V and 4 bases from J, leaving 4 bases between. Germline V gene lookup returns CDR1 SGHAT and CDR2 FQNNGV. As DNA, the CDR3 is TGTGCCAGCAGCTTAGCCAGCACCGGGGAGCTGTTTTTT. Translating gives CASSLASTGELFF.

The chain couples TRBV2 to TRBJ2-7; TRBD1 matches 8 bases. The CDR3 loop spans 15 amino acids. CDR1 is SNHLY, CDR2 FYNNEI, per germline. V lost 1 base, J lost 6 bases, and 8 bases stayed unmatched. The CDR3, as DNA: TGTGCCAGCAGTGAAGAAAGAGACAGGGGTAGCGAGCAGTACTTC. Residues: CASSEERDRGSEQYF. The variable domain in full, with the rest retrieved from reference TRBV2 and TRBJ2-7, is EPEVTQTPSHQVTQMGQEVILRCVPISNHLYFYWYRQILGQKVEFLVSFYNNEISEKSEIFDDQFSVERPDGSNFTLKIRSTKLEDSAMYFCASSEERDRGSEQYFGPGTRLTVT.

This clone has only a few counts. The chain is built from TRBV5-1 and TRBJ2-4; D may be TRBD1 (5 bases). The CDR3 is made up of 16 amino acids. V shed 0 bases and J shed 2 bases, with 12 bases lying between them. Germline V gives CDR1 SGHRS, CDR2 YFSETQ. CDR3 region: CASSLGQRDSKNIQYF. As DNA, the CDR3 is TGCGCCAGCAGCTTGGGACAGAGAGATTCCAAAAACATTCAGTACTTC.

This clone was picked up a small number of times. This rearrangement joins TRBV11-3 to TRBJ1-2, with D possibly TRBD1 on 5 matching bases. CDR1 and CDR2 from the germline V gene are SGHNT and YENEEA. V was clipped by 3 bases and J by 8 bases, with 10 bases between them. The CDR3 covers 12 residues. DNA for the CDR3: TGTGCCAGCAGCTTGAGGGGAGGCGGCTACACCTTC. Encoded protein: CASSLRGGGYTF.

The CDR3, as DNA: TGTGCCAGCAGTTTATCCCGACAGGGGGCCGGTGGCTACACCTTC. Translation: CASSLSRQGAGGYTF. V gene TRBV27 combines with J gene TRBJ1-2; 10 nucleotides match TRBD1. J gave up 7 bases and V 0 bases, and 5 bases lay outside the gene matches. CDR1 and CDR2 from the germline V gene are MNHEY and SMNVEV (reference sequence). This CDR3 contains 15 residues.

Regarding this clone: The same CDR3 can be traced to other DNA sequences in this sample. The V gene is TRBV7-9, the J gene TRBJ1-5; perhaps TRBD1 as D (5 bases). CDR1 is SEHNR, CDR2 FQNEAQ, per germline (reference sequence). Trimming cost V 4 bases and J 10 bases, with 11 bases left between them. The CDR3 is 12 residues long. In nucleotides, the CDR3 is TGTGCCAGCAGCTCGGGGGGAGATCCCCAGCATTTT. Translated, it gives CASSSGGDPQHF. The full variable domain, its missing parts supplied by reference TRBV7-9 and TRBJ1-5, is DTGVSQNPRHKITKRGQNVTFRCDPISEHNRLYWYRQTLGQGPEFLTYFQNEAQLEKSRLLSDRFSAERPKGSFSTLEIQRTEQGDSAMYLCASSSGGDPQHFGDGTRLSIL.

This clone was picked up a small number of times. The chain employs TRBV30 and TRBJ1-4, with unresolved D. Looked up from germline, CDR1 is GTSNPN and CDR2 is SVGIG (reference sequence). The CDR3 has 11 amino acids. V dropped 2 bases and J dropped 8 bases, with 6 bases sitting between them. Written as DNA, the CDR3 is TGTGCCTGGAGTTTTGAGGAAAAACTGTTTTTT. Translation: CAWSFEEKLFF.

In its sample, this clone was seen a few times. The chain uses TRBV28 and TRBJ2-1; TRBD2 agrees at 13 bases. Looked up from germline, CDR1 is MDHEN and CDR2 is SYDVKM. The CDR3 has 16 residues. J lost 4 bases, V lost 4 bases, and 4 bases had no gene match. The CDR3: CASSSSTSGGYNEQFF. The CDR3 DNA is TGTGCCAGCAGTTCCTCGACTAGCGGGGGGTACAATGAGCAGTTCTTC.

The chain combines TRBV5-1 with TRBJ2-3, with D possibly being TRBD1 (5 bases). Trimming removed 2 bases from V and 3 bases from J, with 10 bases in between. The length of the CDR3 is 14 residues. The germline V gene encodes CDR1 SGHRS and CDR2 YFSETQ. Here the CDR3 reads CASSFNAGTDTQYF. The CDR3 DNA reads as TGCGCCAGCAGCTTTAACGCAGGGACAGATACGCAGTATTTT. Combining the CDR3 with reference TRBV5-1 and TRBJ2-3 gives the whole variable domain KAGVTQTPRYLIKTRGQQVTLSCSPISGHRSVSWYQQTPGQGLQFLFEYFSETQRNKGNFPGRFSGRQFSNSRSEMNVSTLELGDSALYLCASSFNAGTDTQYFGPGTRLTVL.

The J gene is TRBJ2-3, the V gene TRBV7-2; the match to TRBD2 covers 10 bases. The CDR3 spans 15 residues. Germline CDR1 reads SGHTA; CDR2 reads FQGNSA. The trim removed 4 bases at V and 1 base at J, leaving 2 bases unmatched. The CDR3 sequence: CASSYLAGGTDTQYF. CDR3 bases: TGTGCCAGCAGCTATCTAGCGGGAGGCACAGATACGCAGTATTTT.